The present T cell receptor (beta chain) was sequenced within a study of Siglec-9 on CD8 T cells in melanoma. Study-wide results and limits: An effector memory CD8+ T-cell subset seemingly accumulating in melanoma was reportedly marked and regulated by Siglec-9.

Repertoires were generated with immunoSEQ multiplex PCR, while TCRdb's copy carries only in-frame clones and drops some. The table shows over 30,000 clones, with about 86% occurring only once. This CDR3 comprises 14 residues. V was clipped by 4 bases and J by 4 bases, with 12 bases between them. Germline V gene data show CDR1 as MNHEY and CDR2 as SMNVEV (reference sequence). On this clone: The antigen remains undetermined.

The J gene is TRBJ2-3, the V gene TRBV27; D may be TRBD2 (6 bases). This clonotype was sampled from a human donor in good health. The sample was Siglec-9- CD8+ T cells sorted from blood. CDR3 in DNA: TGTGCCAGCAGTTCTCGACTAGTCTCAGATACGCAGTATTTT. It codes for CASSSRLVSDTQYF.